These 3 T cell receptor beta chains originate from one sample sequenced in a study of shared clonotypes between healthy human individuals. Generated by immunoSEQ multiplex PCR, the TCRdb table keeps only in-frame clones and is missing some. Here the sample spans some 500,000 clones, about 96% being singletons. Sequencing used naive CD4+ T cells sorted from blood. Subset indicated: CD45RA+ positively selected. The receptors derive from a woman aged 25 to 39 in good health.

This chain joins TRBV19 and TRBJ2-1; D is unclear. Trimming removed 6 bases at V and 7 bases at J, with 13 bases between. This CDR3 comprises 13 residues. Germline-derived CDR1 and CDR2 are LNHDA and SQIVND (reference sequence). Here the CDR3 DNA reads TGTGCCAGTAGAGGACGAATTGAGAATGAGCAGTTCTTC. Its translation: CASRGRIENEQFF.

The chain combines TRBV6-5 with TRBJ1-1; D uncertain. V was clipped by 2 bases and J by 0 bases, with 7 bases between them. The CDR3 contains 14 residues. Germline-derived CDR1 and CDR2 are MNHEY and SVGAGI. CDR3 region: CASSYGGLNTEAFF. As DNA, the CDR3 is TGTGCCAGCAGTTACGGAGGACTGAACACTGAAGCTTTCTTT.

The J gene is TRBJ1-5, the V gene TRBV6-1; TRBD1 is a possible D gene (6 bases). There are 13 residues in the CDR3. Germline loops: CDR1 MNHNS, CDR2 SASEGT. The V gene lost 9 bases and the J gene lost 7 bases, with 16 bases spanning the gap. The CDR3 is CASEGQIEQPQHF. The CDR3 DNA sequence: TGTGCCAGTGAGGGACAAATAGAACAGCCCCAGCATTTT.